The rows below give T cell receptor beta chains drawn from one sample of a study of T cells after yellow fever vaccination. Each CDR3 protein is one row after TCRdb ran MiXCR on the 5' RACE reads. The table includes hundreds of thousands of distinct CDR3 sequences, approximately 3.9% detected once. The specimen comprised PBMCs, sampled on the day of the yellow fever booster vaccination. The receptors originated from a young man who received the YFV17D yellow fever vaccine. Each CDR3 is given with its conserved first and last residue. The D gene is left open where the match is weak. Clone size is shown for a subset of rows, as once, few, many or a class of expanded clone.

cdr3_length	d_call	v_call	j_call	clone_size	cdr3_nt	cdr3_aa
14	TRBD1	TRBV5-1	TRBJ2-7	few	TGCGCCAGCAGCGGAGACAGGGTACAGGGCGAGCAGTACTTC	CASSGDRVQGEQYF
14	.	TRBV6-1	TRBJ1-2	many	TGTGCCAGCGTGCGACAGGCAGCTAACTATGGCTACACCTTC	CASVRQAANYGYTF
14	TRBD2	TRBV29-1	TRBJ2-2	.	TGCAGCGTTAAAAGCGGGGGGTCTACCGGGGAGCTGTTTTTT	CSVKSGGSTGELFF
13	.	TRBV12-3/TRBV12-4	TRBJ2-7	.	TGTGCCAGCAGTCTATCAGCCCACTACGAGCAGTACTTC	CASSLSAHYEQYF
16	.	TRBV5-1	TRBJ2-7	many	TGCGCCAGCAGCCCTTCCACCCGTTCCCCGATCTACGAGCAGTACTTC	CASSPSTRSPIYEQYF
17	TRBD1	TRBV2	TRBJ1-5	.	TGTGCCAGCAGTCCCTATCCCGGGACAGGGGGCGGACAGCCCCAGCATTTT	CASSPYPGTGGGQPQHF
13	.	TRBV2	TRBJ1-1	.	TGTGCCAGCAGTCCATCTTCCGGGACCGAAGCTTTCTTT	CASSPSSGTEAFF
14	TRBD2	TRBV7-9	TRBJ2-5	many	TGTGCCAGCAGCTTCCGGGGGGGCGGAGAGACCCAGTACTTC	CASSFRGGGETQYF
16	.	TRBV5-1	TRBJ2-3	many	TGCGCCAGCAGCTTGATGTCAGGGGATCAGACAGATACGCAGTATTTT	CASSLMSGDQTDTQYF
14	.	TRBV5-5	TRBJ2-2	few	TGTGCCAGCAGCTCCCCGGTAGACACCGGGGAGCTGTTTTTT	CASSSPVDTGELFF
14	.	TRBV11-2	TRBJ2-2	many	TGTGCCAGCAGCGACAACAGGGTTCCCGGGGAGCTGTTTTTT	CASSDNRVPGELFF
13	TRBD2	TRBV7-9	TRBJ2-1	many	TGTGCCAGCAGCTTTGACCCTAGCGGGGCTCTGTTCTTC	CASSFDPSGALFF
16	TRBD1	TRBV11-1	TRBJ1-6	few	TGTGCCAGCAGCCCGTGGACAGGCACGCTTGGCTCACCCCTCCACTTT	CASSPWTGTLGSPLHF
14	.	TRBV5-1	TRBJ1-2	many	TGCGCCAGCAGCTTGGACACGGCGTACTATGGCTACACCTTC	CASSLDTAYYGYTF
15	.	TRBV30	TRBJ2-3	many	TGTGCCTGGAGTGTATCCGGGAATCTCGCAGATACGCAGTATTTT	CAWSVSGNLADTQYF
17	TRBD1	TRBV4-3	TRBJ1-1	many	TGCGCCAGCAGCCAAGATCTCCGACAGGGGGAGTGGACTGAAGCTTTCTTT	CASSQDLRQGEWTEAFF
15	.	TRBV6-2/TRBV6-3	TRBJ1-1	.	TGTGCCAGCAGCCGGGGTCCGGGCGAGAACACTGAAGCTTTCTTT	CASSRGPGENTEAFF